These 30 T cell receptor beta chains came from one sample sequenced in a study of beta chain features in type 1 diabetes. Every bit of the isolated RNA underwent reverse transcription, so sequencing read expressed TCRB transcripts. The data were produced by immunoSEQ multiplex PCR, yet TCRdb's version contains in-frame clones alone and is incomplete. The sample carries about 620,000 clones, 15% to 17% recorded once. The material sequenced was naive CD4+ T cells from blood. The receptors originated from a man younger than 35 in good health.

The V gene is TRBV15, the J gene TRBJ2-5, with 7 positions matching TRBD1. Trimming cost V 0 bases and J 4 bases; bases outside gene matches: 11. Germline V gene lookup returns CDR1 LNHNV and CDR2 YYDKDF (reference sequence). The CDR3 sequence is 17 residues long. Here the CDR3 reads CATSREGTRGLGETQYF. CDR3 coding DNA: TGTGCCACCAGCAGAGAAGGGACGAGGGGGCTAGGAGAGACCCAGTACTTC. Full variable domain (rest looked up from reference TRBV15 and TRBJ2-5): DAMVIQNPRYQVTQFGKPVTLSCSQTLNHNVMYWYQQKSSQAPKLLFHYYDKDFNNEADTPDNFQSRRPNTSFCFLDIRSPGLGDTAMYLCATSREGTRGLGETQYFGPGTRLLVL.

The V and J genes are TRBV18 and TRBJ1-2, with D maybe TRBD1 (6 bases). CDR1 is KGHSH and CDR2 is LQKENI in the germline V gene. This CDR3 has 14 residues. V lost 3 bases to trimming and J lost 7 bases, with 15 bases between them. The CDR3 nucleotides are TGTGCCAGCTCACCCGCGTGGGGGGCGATTGGCTACACCTTC. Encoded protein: CASSPAWGAIGYTF.

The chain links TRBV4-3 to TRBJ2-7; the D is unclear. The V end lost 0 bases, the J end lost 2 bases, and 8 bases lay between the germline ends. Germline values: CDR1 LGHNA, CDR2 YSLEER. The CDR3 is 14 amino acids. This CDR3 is CASSQDPHTYEQYF. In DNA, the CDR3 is TGCGCCAGCAGCCAAGATCCCCACACCTACGAGCAGTACTTC.

CDR3 in amino acids: CASTGQGHMNTEAFF. In DNA, the CDR3 is TGTGCCAGCACCGGACAGGGTCACATGAACACTGAAGCTTTCTTT. V and J are TRBV9 and TRBJ1-1; 8 nucleotides match TRBD1. CDR3 length: 15 residues. V trimming: 6 bases; J trimming: 0 bases; junction bases outside the gene matches: 7. CDR1 and CDR2 from the germline V gene are SGDLS and YYNGEE.

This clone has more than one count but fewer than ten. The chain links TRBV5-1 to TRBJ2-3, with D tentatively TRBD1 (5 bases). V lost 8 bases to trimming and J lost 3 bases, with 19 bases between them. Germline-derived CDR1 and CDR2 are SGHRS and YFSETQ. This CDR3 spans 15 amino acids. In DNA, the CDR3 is TGCGCCAGTAACCTGAGGCCAGGGCAAACAGATACGCAGTATTTT. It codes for CASNLRPGQTDTQYF.

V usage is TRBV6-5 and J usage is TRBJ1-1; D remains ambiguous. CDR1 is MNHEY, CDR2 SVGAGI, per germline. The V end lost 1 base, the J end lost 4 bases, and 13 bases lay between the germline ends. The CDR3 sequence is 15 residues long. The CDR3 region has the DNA TGTGCCAGCAGTTACTGGCGCAGTCAAACCACTGAAGCTTTCTTT. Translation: CASSYWRSQTTEAFF.

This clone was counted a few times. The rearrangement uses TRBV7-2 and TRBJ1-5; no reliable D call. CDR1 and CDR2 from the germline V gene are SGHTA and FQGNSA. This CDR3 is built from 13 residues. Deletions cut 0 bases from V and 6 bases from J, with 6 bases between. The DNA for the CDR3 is TGTGCCAGCAGCTTAGCGTACAGTCAGCCCCAGCATTTT. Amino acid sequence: CASSLAYSQPQHF.

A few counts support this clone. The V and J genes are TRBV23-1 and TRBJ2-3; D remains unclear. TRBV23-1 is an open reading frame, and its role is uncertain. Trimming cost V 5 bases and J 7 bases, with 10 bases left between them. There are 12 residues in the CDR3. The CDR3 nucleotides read TGCGCCAGCAGTGCCCCTGAGAATACGCAGTATTTT. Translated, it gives CASSAPENTQYF.

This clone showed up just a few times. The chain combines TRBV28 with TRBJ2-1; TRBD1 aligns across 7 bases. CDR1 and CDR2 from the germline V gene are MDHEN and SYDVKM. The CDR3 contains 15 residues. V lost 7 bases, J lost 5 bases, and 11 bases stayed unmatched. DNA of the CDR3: TGTGCCAGCACCGGAAACAGGGGAATTAACAATGAGCAGTTCTTC. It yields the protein CASTGNRGINNEQFF.

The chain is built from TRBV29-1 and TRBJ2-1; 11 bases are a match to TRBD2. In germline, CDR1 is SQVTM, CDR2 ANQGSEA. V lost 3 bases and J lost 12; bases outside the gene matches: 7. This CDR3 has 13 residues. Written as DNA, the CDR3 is TGCAGCGTTGAGGCTAGCGGGAGGAGGGGGCAGTTCTTC. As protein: CSVEASGRRGQFF.

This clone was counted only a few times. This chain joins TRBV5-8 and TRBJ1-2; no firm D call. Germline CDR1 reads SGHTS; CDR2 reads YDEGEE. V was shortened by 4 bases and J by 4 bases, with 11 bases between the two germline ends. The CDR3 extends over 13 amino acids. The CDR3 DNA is TGTGCCAGCAGCCCGACCAAGGGCTATGGCTACACCTTC. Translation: CASSPTKGYGYTF.

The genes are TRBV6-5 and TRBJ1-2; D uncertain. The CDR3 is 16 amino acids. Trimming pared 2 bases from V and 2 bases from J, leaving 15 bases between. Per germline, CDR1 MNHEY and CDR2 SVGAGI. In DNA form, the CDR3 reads TGTGCCAGCAGTTACGGCCTCTCGCGGCAGAACTATGGCTACACCTTC. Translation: CASSYGLSRQNYGYTF.

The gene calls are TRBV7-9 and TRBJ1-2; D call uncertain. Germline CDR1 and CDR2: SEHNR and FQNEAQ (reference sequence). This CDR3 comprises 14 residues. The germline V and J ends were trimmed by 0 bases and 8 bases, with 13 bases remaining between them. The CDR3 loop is CASSLAQLIFGYTF. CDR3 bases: TGTGCCAGCAGCTTAGCACAGCTGATATTCGGCTACACCTTC.

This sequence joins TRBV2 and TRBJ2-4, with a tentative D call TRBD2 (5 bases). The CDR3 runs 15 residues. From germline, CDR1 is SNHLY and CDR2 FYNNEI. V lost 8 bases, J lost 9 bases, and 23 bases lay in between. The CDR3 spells CASLNGGHKASIQYF. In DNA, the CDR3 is TGTGCCAGCCTTAATGGCGGGCATAAAGCGAGCATTCAGTACTTC. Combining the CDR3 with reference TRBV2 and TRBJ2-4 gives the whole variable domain EPEVTQTPSHQVTQMGQEVILRCVPISNHLYFYWYRQILGQKVEFLVSFYNNEISEKSEIFDDQFSVERPDGSNFTLKIRSTKLEDSAMYFCASLNGGHKASIQYFGAGTRLSVL.

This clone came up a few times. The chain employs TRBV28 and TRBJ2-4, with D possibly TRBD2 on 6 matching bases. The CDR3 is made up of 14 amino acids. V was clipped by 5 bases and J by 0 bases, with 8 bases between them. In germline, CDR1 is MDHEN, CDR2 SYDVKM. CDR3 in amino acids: CASSEGLAKNIQYF. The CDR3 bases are TGTGCCAGCAGTGAGGGACTAGCCAAAAACATTCAGTACTTC.

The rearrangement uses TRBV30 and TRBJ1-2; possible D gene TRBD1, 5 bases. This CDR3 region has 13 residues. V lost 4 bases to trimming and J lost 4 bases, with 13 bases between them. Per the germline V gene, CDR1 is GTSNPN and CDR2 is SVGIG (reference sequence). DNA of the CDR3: TGTGCCTGGACCCGGGACCGAGTCTATGGCTACACCTTC. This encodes CAWTRDRVYGYTF.

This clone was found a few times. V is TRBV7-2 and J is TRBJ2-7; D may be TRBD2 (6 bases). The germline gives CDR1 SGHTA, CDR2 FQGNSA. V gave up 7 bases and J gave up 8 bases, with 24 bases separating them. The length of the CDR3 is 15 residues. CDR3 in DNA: TGTGCCAGCACCTTGACCGGGACTCCATCAGAGAAGCAGTACTTC. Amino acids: CASTLTGTPSEKQYF.

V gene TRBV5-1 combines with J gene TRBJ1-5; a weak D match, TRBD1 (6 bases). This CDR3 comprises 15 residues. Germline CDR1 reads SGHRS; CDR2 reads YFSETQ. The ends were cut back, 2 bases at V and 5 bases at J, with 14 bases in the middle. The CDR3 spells CASSLAGGRDQPQHF. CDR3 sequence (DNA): TGCGCCAGCAGCTTAGCCGGGGGCCGGGATCAGCCCCAGCATTTT.

The CDR3 bases are TGTGCCAGCAGTCCCCCGTACAGGGAGACCGGGGAGCTGTTTTTT. This gives the protein CASSPPYRETGELFF. The chain combines TRBV9 with TRBJ2-2, with D perhaps matching TRBD1 (6 bases). Germline values: CDR1 SGDLS, CDR2 YYNGEE. This CDR3 has 15 residues. Between the trimmed V and J ends, which lost 5 bases and 5 bases, there was a span of 16 bases.

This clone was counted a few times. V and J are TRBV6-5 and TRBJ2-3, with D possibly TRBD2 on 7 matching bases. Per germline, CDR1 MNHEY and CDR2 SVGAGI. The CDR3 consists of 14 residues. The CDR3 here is CAIRRGGSTDTQYF. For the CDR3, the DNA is TGTGCGATTCGGAGGGGGGGCAGTACAGATACGCAGTATTTT.

CDR3: CASSLADRGSGEQYF. The DNA for the CDR3 is TGCGCCAGCAGCTTGGCGGACAGGGGAAGTGGTGAGCAGTACTTC. The V gene is TRBV5-1, the J gene TRBJ2-7; TRBD1 aligns across 9 bases. CDR1 and CDR2 from the germline V gene are SGHRS and YFSETQ. V lost 0 bases and J lost 7; bases outside the gene matches: 8. The CDR3 loop spans 15 amino acids.

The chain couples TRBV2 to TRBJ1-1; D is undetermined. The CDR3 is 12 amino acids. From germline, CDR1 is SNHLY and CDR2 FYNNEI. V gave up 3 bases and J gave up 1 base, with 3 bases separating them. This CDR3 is CASSDKNTEAFF. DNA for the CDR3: TGTGCCAGCAGTGATAAGAACACTGAAGCTTTCTTT. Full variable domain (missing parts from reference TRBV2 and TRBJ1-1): EPEVTQTPSHQVTQMGQEVILRCVPISNHLYFYWYRQILGQKVEFLVSFYNNEISEKSEIFDDQFSVERPDGSNFTLKIRSTKLEDSAMYFCASSDKNTEAFFGQGTRLTVV.

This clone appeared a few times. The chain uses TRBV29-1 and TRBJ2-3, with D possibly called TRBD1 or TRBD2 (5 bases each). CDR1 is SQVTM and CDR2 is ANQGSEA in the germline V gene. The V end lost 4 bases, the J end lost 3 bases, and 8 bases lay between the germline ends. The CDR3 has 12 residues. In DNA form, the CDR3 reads TGCAGCGTTGTAGAGGGGACAGATACGCAGTATTTT. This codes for CSVVEGTDTQYF.

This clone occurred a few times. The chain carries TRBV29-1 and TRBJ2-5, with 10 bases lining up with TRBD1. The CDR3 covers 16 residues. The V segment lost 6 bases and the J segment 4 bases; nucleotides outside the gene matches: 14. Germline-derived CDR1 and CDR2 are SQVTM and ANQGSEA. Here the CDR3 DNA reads TGCAGCGTCCACCGTCCCGGGACAGGGGTGGGAGAGACCCAGTACTTC. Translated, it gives CSVHRPGTGVGETQYF.

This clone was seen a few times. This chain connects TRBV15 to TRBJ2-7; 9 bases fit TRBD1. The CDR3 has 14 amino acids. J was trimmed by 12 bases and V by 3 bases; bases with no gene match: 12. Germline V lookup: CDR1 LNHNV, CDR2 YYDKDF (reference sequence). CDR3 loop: CATSRRMTGGDVYF. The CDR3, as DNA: TGTGCCACCAGCAGGCGAATGACAGGGGGTGATGTGTACTTC.

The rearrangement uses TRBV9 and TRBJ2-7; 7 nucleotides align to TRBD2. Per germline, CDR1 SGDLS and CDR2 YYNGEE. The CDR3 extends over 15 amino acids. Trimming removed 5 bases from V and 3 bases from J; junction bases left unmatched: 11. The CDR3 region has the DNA TGTGCCAGCAGTCCAGCCGGACTAGTCAACTACGAGCAGTACTTC. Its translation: CASSPAGLVNYEQYF.

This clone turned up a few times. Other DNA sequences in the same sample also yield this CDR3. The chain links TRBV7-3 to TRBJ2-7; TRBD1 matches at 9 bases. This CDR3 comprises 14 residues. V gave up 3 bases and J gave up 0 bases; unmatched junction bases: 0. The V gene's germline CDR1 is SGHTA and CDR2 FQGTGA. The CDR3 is CASSLDRGSYEQYF. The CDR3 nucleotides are TGTGCCAGCAGCTTGGACAGGGGCTCCTACGAGCAGTACTTC.

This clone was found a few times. In DNA form, the CDR3 reads TGTGCCAGCAGCGTAGAGGGGATTAGCGGGGCGTCGACCCAGTACTTC. Amino acids: CASSVEGISGASTQYF. J is TRBJ2-5 and V is TRBV9; 8 nucleotides line up with TRBD2. The CDR3 extends over 16 amino acids. Per germline, CDR1 SGDLS and CDR2 YYNGEE. V was clipped by 0 bases and J by 7 bases; unmatched bases: 11.

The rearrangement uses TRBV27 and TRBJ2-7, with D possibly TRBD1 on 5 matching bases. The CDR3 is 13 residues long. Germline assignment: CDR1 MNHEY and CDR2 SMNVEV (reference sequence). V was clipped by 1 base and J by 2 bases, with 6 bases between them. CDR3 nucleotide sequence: TGTGCCAGCAGTTTATTACAGGCCTACGAGCAGTACTTC. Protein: CASSLLQAYEQYF.

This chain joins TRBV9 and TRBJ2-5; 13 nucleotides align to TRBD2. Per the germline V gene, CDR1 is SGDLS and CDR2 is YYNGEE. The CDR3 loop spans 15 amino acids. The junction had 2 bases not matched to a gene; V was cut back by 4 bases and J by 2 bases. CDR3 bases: TGTGCCAGCAGCACGGGACTAGCGGGACAAGAGACCCAGTACTTC. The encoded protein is CASSTGLAGQETQYF.